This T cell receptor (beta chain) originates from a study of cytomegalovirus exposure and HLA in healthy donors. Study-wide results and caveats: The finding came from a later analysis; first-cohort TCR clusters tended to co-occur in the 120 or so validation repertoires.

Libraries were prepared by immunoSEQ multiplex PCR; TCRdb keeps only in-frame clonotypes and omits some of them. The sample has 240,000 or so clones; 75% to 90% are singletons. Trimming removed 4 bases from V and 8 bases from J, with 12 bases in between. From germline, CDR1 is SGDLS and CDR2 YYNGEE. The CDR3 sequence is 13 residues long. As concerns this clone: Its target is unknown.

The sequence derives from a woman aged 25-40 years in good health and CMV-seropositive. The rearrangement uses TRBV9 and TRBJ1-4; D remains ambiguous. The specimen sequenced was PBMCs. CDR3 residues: CASSLGPTEKLFF. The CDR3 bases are TGTGCCAGCAGCCTTGGGCCTACCGAAAAACTGTTTTTT.